Listed here are 14 T cell receptor beta chains from one sample, sequenced in a study of T cells in Graves' hyperthyroidism and ophthalmopathy. The source material, RNA transcripts, was used to amplify TCR beta CDR3 regions. HTBI primers were employed in a first-round RT-PCR of the TCR CDR3. MiXCR, applied by TCRdb to the multiplex PCR reads, yields one record per CDR3 protein. The sample holds 330,000 or so distinct CDR3 sequences, less than 20% seen once. The sequencing sample was made of blood. The receptors were gathered from a woman aged 40 to 55 with Graves' ophthalmopathy.

In its sample, this clonotype was seen many times. CDR3 protein: CASGPLWGSEQYF. Here the CDR3 DNA reads TGTGCTAGTGGTCCCCTTTGGGGAAGCGAGCAGTACTTC. The chain carries TRBV12-5 and TRBJ2-7; D call uncertain. Germline V gives CDR1 LGHNT, CDR2 FRNRAP. CDR3 length equals 13 residues. Trimming took off 5 bases at V and 6 bases at J, with 14 bases between the two ends.

This clonotype was recorded many times. J is TRBJ1-1 and V is TRBV12-3 or TRBV12-4; D gene unclear. V lost 2 bases and J lost 2, with 3 bases in between. The CDR3 has 12 residues. CDR3 region: CASSLSNTEAFF. The CDR3 DNA reads as TGTGCCAGCAGTTTAAGCAACACTGAAGCTTTCTTT.

In regard to this clonotype: Given a much more abundant clone one base away, this may be a read error. This sequence joins TRBV7-2 and TRBJ1-2; TRBD1 matches 7 bases. The CDR3 has 15 residues. Looked up from germline, CDR1 is SGHTA and CDR2 is FQGNSA. The CDR3 loop reads CASSTRTGWRYGHTF. The DNA of the CDR3 is TGTGCCAGCAGCACCCGGACAGGTTGGAGATATGGCCACACCTTC. Together with reference TRBV7-2 and TRBJ1-2, the CDR3 gives the full variable domain: GAGVSQSPSNKVTEKGKDVELRCDPISGHTALYWYRQSLGQGLEFLIYFQGNSAPDKSGLPSDRFSAERTGGSVSTLTIQRTQQEDSAVYLCASSTRTGWRYGHTFGSGTRLTVV.

This clonotype was seen at least ten times. The rearrangement links TRBV30 to TRBJ2-5; D not resolved. Germline V gene data show CDR1 as GTSNPN and CDR2 as SVGIG (reference sequence). The CDR3 totals 12 residues. The V and J ends lost 5 bases and 0 bases respectively, with 7 bases between them. The CDR3 loop reads CAWLRYQETQYF. In DNA form, the CDR3 reads TGTGCCTGGTTACGGTACCAAGAGACCCAGTACTTC.

This clonotype was seen ten or more times. The V and J genes are TRBV5-1 and TRBJ2-7; 8 positions agree with TRBD2. The CDR3 is 15 residues long. Per the germline V gene, CDR1 is SGHRS and CDR2 is YFSETQ. Losses at the gene ends were 5 bases for V and 5 bases for J; bases not matched to a gene: 12. The CDR3 here is CASRVRGEGRDEQYF. DNA of the CDR3: TGCGCCAGCAGGGTGCGGGGGGAGGGCCGGGACGAGCAGTACTTC.

The table lists this clonotype with many counts. The V gene is TRBV4-3, the J gene TRBJ2-2, with a tentative D call TRBD2 (5 bases). Trimming took 1 base from V and 5 from J, leaving 14 bases between them. Germline CDR1 LGHNA, CDR2 YSLEER. This CDR3 comprises 16 residues. CDR3 residues: CASSQGLMGGTGELFF. The CDR3, as DNA: TGCGCCAGCAGCCAAGGTTTGATGGGCGGGACCGGGGAGCTGTTTTTT.

This clonotype appeared many times. V is TRBV18 and J is TRBJ2-7; tentative D call: TRBD2 (5 bases). V gave up 1 base and J gave up 0 bases, with 16 bases separating them. Germline V gene sequence: CDR1 KGHSH, CDR2 LQKENI. The CDR3 length is 17 residues. The CDR3 protein is CASSPRRQSTRSYEQYF. CDR3 DNA sequence: TGTGCCAGCTCACCACGGAGGCAGAGTACCCGCTCCTACGAGCAGTACTTC.

This clonotype was recorded many times. This rearrangement joins TRBV25-1 to TRBJ2-7; the D gene is possibly TRBD2 (5 bases). There are 14 residues in the CDR3. V was trimmed by 2 bases and J by 6 bases, leaving 14 bases between them. The V gene's germline CDR1 is MGHDK and CDR2 SYGVNS. The chain's CDR3 is CASSEIVRGSEQYF. CDR3 coding DNA: TGTGCCAGCAGTGAAATTGTTCGTGGGAGCGAGCAGTACTTC.

There are many counts of this clonotype. The chain couples TRBV12-3 or TRBV12-4 to TRBJ1-2; tentatively, D is TRBD1 (5 bases). V lost 5 bases and J lost 2, with 9 bases in between. This CDR3 has 13 amino acids. The CDR3 is CASSPKGNYGYTF. The CDR3 bases are TGTGCCAGCAGTCCTAAGGGGAACTATGGCTACACCTTC.

This clonotype was recorded many times. The chain carries TRBV3-1 and TRBJ2-7; 11 bases fit TRBD2. Germline V lookup: CDR1 LGHDT, CDR2 YNNKEL (reference sequence). The CDR3 consists of 15 residues. V shed 3 bases and J 0 bases; nucleotides not matched to a gene: 1. The DNA for the CDR3 is TGTGCCAGCAGCCATACTAGCGGGAGCTCCTACGAGCAGTACTTC. Amino acid sequence: CASSHTSGSSYEQYF.

This clonotype was counted ten times or more. This sequence joins TRBV27 and TRBJ2-5, with 8 bases that match TRBD1. J was trimmed by 3 bases and V by 5 bases; bases with no gene match: 5. Germline lookup yields CDR1 MNHEY and CDR2 SMNVEV (reference sequence). The CDR3 consists of 14 residues. The DNA for the CDR3 is TGTGCCAGCAGTCAAACGACAGGGGAAGAGACCCAGTACTTC. This encodes CASSQTTGEETQYF.

This clonotype was observed a few times. This may stem from a read error, because a much larger clone lies one nucleotide away. The chain links TRBV7-6 to TRBJ1-1, with TRBD1 matching 7 bases. CDR3 length: 15 amino acids. The germline V gene encodes CDR1 SGHVS and CDR2 FNYEAQ. CDR3 protein: CVSSLMGTANTEAFF. Here the CDR3 DNA reads TGTGTCAGCAGCTTAATGGGGACAGCGAACACTGAAGCTTTCTTT.

The V gene is TRBV15, the J gene TRBJ2-7; 10 bases line up with TRBD2. V gave up 4 bases and J gave up 2 bases; unmatched junction bases: 5. The CDR3 runs 15 residues. The germline V gene encodes CDR1 LNHNV and CDR2 YYDKDF (reference sequence). The CDR3 DNA is TGTGCCACCAGCATTTCAGCGGGAGGGCCCTACGAGCAGTACTTC. Translation gives CATSISAGGPYEQYF.

Ten or more counts support this clonotype. Sequence at one end of the junction differs from germline and may be a read error. This sequence joins TRBV28 and TRBJ1-1, with no clear D. The CDR3 is 15 residues long. CDR1 MDHEN and CDR2 SYDVKM come from the germline V gene. The CDR3 is CASRPAVPMKTEAFF. In DNA form, the CDR3 reads TGTGCCAGCAGACCGGCAGTCCCCATGAAGACTGAAGCTTTCTTT.